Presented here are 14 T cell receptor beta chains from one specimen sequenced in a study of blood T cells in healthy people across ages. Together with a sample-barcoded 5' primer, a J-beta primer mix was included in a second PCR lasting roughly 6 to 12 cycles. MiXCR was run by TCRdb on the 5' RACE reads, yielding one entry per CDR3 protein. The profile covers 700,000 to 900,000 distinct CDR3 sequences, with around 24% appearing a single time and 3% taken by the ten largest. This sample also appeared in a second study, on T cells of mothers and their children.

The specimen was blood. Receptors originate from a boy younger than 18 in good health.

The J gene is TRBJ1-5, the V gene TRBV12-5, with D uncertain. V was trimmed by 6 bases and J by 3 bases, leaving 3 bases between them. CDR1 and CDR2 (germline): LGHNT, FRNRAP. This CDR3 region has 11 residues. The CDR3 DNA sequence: TGTGCTAGTGGCGTCAATCAGCCCCAGCATTTT. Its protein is CASGVNQPQHF.

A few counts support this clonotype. CDR3 sequence: CASSQVHLVPGGQETQYF. The CDR3 DNA is TGCGCCAGCAGCCAAGTTCATCTAGTACCAGGGGGCCAAGAGACCCAGTACTTC. V usage is TRBV4-1 and J usage is TRBJ2-5, with 7 bases identical to TRBD1. Germline V gene lookup returns CDR1 MGHRA and CDR2 YSYEKL. Unmatched junction bases numbered 12, after V lost 1 base and J lost 1 base. This CDR3 contains 18 residues.

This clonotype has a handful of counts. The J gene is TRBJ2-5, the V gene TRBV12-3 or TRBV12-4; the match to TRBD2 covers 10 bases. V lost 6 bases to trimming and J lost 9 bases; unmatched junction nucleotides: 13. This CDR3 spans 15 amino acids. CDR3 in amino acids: CASRDSGGNPGAQYF. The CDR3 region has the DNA TGTGCCAGCAGAGATAGCGGGGGGAACCCGGGGGCCCAGTACTTC.

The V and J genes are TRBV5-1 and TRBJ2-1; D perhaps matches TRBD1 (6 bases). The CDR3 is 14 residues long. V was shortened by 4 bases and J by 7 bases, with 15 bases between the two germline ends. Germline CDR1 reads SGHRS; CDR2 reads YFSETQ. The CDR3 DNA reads TGCGCCAGCAGCCCGGGCCAAAGGGGGAATGAGCAGTTCTTC. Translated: CASSPGQRGNEQFF.

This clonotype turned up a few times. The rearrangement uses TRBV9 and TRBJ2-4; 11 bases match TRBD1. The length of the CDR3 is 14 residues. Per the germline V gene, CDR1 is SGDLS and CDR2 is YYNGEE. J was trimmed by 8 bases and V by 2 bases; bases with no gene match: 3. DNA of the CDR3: TGTGCCAGCAGCGTGGGGGGACAGGGGGACATTCAGTACTTC. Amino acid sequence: CASSVGGQGDIQYF.

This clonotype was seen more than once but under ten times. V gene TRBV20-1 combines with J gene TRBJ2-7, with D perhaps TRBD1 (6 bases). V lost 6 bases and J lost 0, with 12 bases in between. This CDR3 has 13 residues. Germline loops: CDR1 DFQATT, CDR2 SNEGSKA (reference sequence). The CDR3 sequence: CSATLDSSYEQYF. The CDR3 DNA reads TGCAGTGCAACCCTGGACAGCTCCTACGAGCAGTACTTC.

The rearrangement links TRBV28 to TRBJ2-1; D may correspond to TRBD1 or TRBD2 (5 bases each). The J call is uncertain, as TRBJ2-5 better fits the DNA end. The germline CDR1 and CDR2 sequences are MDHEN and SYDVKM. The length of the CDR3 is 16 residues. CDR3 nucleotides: TGTGCCAGCAGTTTCCAAGCCGGGACGGCGGGAGAGACCCAGTACTTC. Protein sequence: CASSFQAGTAGETQYF.

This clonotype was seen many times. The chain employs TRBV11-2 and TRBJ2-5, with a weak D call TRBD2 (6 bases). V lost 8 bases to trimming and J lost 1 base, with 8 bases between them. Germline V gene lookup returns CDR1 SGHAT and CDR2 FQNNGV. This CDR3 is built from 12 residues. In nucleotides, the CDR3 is TGTGCCAGCCGGGGGTTCCAAGAGACCCAGTACTTC. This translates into CASRGFQETQYF.

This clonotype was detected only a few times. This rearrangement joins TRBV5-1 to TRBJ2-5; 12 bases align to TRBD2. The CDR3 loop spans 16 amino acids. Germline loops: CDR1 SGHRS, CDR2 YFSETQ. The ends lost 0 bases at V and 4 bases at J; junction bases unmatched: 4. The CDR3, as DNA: TGCGCCAGCAGCTTGGTCACTAGCGGGGGGACAGAGACCCAGTACTTC. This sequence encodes CASSLVTSGGTETQYF.

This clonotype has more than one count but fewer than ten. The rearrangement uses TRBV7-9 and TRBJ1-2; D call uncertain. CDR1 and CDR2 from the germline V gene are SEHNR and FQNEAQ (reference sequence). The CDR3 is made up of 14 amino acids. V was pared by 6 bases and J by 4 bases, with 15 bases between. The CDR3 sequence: CASSPWTASYGYTF. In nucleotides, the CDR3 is TGTGCCAGCAGTCCCTGGACGGCCTCCTATGGCTACACCTTC.

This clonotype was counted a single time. In DNA, the CDR3 is TGTGCCAGCAGCCAGACAGGCTCTGTCCGCAGTCCCAGGACGGAGATCCACAATGAGCAGTTCTTC. Its translation: CASSQTGSVRSPRTEIHNEQFF. V is TRBV3-1 and J is TRBJ2-1, with D maybe TRBD1 (6 bases). Deletions cut 3 bases from V and 5 bases from J, with 35 bases between. The CDR3 has 22 amino acids. Germline CDR1 is LGHDT and CDR2 is YNNKEL (reference sequence).

Here the CDR3 DNA reads TGCGCCAGCAGCCGCCGGGACAGAGTCACAGATACGCAGTATTTT. This translates into CASSRRDRVTDTQYF. This chain links TRBV5-1 with TRBJ2-3, with 7 bases that match TRBD1. There are 15 residues in the CDR3. The V and J ends lost 4 bases and 2 bases, in that order; junction bases with no gene match: 7. Germline V gene sequence: CDR1 SGHRS, CDR2 YFSETQ.

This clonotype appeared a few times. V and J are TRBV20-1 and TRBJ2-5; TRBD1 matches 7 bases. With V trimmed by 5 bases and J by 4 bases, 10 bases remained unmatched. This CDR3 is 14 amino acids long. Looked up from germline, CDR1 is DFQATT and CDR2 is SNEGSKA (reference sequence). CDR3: CSASTGVSAETQYF. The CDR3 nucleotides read TGCAGTGCTTCTACAGGGGTCTCCGCAGAGACCCAGTACTTC.

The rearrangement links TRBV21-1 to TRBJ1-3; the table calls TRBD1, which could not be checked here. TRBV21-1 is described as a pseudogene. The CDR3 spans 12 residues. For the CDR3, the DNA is TGTGGGGACAGCAACCTTGGAAACACCATATATTTT. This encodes CGDSNLGNTIYF.